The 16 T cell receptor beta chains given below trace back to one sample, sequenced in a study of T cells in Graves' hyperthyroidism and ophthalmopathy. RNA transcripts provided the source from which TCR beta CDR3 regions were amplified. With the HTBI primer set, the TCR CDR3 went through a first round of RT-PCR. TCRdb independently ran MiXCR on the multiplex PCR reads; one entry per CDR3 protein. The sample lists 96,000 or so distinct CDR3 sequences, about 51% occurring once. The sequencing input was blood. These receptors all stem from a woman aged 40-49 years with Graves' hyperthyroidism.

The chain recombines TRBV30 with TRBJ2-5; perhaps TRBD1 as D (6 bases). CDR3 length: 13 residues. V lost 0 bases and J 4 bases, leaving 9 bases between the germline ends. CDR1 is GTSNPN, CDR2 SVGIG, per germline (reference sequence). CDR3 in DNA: TGTGCCTGGAGTGTACGCAGGGGAGAGACCCAGTACTTC. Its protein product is CAWSVRRGETQYF. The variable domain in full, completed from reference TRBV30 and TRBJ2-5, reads SQTIHQWPATLVQPVGSPLSLECTVEGTSNPNLYWYRQAAGRGLQLLFYSVGIGQISSEVPQNLSASRPQDRQFILSSKKLLLSDSGFYLCAWSVRRGETQYFGPGTRLLVL.

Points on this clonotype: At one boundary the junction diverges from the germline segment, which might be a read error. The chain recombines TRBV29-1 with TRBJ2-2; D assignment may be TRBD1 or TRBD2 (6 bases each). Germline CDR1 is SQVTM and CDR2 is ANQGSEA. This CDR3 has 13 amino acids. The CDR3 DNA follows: TGCAGCGTTATCTATCCGGGGGCCGGGGAGCCGTTTTTT. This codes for CSVIYPGAGEPFF.

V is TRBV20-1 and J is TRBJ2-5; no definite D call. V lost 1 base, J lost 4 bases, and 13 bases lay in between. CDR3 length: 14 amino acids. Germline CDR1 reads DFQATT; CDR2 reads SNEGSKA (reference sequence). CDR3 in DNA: TGCAGTGCTAGAGGGCCGGGTTTGGGAGAGACCCAGTACTTC. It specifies CSARGPGLGETQYF.

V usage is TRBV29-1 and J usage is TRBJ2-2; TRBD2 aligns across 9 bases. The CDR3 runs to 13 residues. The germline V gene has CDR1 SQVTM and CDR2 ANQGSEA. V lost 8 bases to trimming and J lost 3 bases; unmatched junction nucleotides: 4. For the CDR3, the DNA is TGCAGCCCTAGCGGGAAGGACACCGGGGAGCTGTTTTTT. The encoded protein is CSPSGKDTGELFF.

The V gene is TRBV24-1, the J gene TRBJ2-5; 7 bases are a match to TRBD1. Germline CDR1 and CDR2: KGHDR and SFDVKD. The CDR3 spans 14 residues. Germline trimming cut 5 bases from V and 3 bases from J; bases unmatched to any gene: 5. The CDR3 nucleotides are TGTGCCACCAGTGCTCCGGGACAGAAAGAGACCCAGTACTTC. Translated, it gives CATSAPGQKETQYF.

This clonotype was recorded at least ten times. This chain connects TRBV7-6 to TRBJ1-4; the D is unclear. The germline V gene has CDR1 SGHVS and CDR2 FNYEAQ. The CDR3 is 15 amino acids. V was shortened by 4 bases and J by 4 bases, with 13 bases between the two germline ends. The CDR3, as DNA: TGTGCCAGCAGCTCGTCGGTCTCCCTTAATGAAAAACTGTTTTTT. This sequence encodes CASSSSVSLNEKLFF.

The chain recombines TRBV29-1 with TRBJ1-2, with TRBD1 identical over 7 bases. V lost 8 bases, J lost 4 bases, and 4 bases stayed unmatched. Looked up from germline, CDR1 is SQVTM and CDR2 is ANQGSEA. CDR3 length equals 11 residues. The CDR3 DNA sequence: TGCAGCCAGGGGGACGCCTATGGCTACACCTTC. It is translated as CSQGDAYGYTF.

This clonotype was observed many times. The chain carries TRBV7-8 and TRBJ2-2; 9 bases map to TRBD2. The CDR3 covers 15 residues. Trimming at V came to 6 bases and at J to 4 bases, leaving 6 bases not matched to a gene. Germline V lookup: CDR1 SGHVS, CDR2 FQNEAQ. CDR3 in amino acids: CASRALAGLTGELFF. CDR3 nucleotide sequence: TGTGCCAGCAGGGCACTAGCGGGTCTCACCGGGGAGCTGTTTTTT.

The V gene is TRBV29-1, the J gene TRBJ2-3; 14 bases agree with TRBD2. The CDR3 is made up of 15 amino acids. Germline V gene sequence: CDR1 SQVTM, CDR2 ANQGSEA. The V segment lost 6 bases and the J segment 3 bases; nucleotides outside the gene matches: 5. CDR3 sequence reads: CSVGTSGRGTDTQYF. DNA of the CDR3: TGCAGCGTGGGGACTAGCGGGAGAGGAACAGATACGCAGTATTTT.

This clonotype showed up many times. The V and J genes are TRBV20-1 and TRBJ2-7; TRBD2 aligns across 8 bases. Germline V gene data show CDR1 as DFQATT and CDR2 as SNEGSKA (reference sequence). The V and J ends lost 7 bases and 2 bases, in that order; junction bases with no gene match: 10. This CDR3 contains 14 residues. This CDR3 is CSVIAGPSPYEQYF. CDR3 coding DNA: TGCAGTGTCATAGCGGGACCTAGCCCCTACGAGCAGTACTTC.

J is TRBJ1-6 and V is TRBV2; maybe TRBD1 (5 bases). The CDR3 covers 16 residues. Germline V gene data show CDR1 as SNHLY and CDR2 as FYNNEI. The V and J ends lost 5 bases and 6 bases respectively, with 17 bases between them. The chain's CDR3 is CASSSGTAFPNSPLHF. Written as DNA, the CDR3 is TGTGCCAGCAGTTCTGGGACCGCGTTCCCTAATTCACCCCTCCACTTT.

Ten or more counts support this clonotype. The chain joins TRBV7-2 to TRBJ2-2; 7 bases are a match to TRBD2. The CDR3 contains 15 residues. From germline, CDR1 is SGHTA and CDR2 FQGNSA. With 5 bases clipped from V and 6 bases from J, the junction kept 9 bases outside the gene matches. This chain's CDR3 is CASSRFTSVAGELFF. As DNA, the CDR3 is TGTGCCAGCAGCCGGTTTACTAGCGTAGCCGGGGAGCTGTTTTTT.

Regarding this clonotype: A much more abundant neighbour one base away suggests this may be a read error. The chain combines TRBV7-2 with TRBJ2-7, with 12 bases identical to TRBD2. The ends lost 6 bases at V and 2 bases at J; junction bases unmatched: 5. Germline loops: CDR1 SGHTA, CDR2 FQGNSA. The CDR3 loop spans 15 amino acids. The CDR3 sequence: CASSPLAGGPYEQYF. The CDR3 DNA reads TGTGCCAGCAGTCCACTAGCGGGAGGACCCTACGAGCAGTACTTC. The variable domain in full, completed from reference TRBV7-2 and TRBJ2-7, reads GAGVSQSPSNKVTEKGKDVELRCDPISGHTALYWYRQSLGQGLEFLIYFQGNSAPDKSGLPSDRFSAERTGGSVSTLTIQRTQQEDSAVYLCASSPLAGGPYEQYFGPGTRLTVT.

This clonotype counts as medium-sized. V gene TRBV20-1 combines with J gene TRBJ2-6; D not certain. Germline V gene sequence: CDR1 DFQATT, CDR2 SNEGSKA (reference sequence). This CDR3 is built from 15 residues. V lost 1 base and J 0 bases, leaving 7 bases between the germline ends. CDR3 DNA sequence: TGCAGTGCTAGAGTTCCGGACTCTGGGGCCAACGTCCTGACTTTC. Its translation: CSARVPDSGANVLTF.

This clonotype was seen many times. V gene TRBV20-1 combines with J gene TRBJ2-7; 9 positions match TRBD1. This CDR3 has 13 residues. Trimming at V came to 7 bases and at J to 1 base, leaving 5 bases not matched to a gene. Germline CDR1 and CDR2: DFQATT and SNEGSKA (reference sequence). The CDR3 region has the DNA TGCAGTGTTGACAGGGGGAATTCCTACGAGCAGTACTTC. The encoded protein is CSVDRGNSYEQYF.

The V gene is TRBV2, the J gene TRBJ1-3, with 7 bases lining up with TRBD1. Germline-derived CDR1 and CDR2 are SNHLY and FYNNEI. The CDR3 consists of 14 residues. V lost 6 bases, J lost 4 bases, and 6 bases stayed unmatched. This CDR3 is CASRLGQVGNTIYF. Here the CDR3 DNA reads TGTGCCAGCAGACTAGGACAGGTCGGAAACACCATATATTTT.